Presented here are 28 T cell receptor beta chains from one specimen sequenced in a study of CD8 T cells in ankylosing spondylitis. MiXCR, applied by TCRdb to the 5' RACE reads, yields one record per CDR3 protein. The table includes about 240,000 distinct CDR3 sequences, more than 20% detected once. The sample taken for sequencing was blood, either unsorted or a sorted T cell fraction (not recorded which). The receptors originated from a male donor with ankylosing spondylitis or in good health (not recorded which).

This clonotype has just a few counts. The J gene is TRBJ2-7, the V gene TRBV12-3 or TRBV12-4; no definite D call. The CDR3 sequence is 12 residues long. Trimming removed 3 bases at V and 6 bases at J, with 9 bases between. CDR3 protein: CASSFGPREQYF. For the CDR3, the DNA is TGTGCCAGCAGTTTCGGCCCCCGCGAGCAGTACTTC.

This chain connects TRBV30 to TRBJ2-7; D uncertain. CDR3 length: 12 residues. Trimming pared 0 bases from V and 7 bases from J, leaving 10 bases between. Per germline, CDR1 GTSNPN and CDR2 SVGIG (reference sequence). CDR3 amino acids: CAWSVFEWEQYF. The CDR3 DNA follows: TGTGCCTGGAGTGTTTTTGAGTGGGAGCAGTACTTC.

This clonotype was recorded many times. V gene TRBV6-1 combines with J gene TRBJ1-2, with TRBD1 matching 9 bases. V shed 6 bases, J shed 8 bases, and the junction held 13 bases outside the gene matches. CDR1 and CDR2 (germline): MNHNS, SASEGT. The CDR3 is 15 amino acids. CDR3 in DNA: TGTGCCAGCAGGGAAACAGGGGGCAGAGTAGGGGGCTACACCTTC. This sequence encodes CASRETGGRVGGYTF.

This clonotype was picked up a small number of times. The chain joins TRBV28 to TRBJ2-1; TRBD1 matches 10 bases. V dropped 7 bases and J dropped 7; count of bases not matched to a gene: 4. This CDR3 has 13 amino acids. Germline values: CDR1 MDHEN, CDR2 SYDVKM. Here the CDR3 reads CASIRQGANEQFF. CDR3 bases: TGTGCCAGCATCCGACAGGGGGCGAATGAGCAGTTCTTC.

The rearrangement uses TRBV5-4 and TRBJ2-3; D perhaps matches TRBD2 (5 bases). The CDR3 runs to 17 residues. V was trimmed by 0 bases and J by 6 bases, leaving 20 bases between them. Looked up from germline, CDR1 is SGHNT and CDR2 is YYREEE (reference sequence). Written as DNA, the CDR3 is TGTGCCAGCAGCTTGGGAGGAGGCCGCCTCAAAGGTGATACGCAGTATTTT. It yields the protein CASSLGGGRLKGDTQYF.

This clonotype was picked up many times. The chain joins TRBV20-1 to TRBJ2-5; 7 bases agree with TRBD1. The CDR3 length is 14 residues. Germline V lookup: CDR1 DFQATT, CDR2 SNEGSKA (reference sequence). V was clipped by 3 bases and J by 2 bases; unmatched bases: 6. The DNA for the CDR3 is TGCAGTGCTAGGGGACAGACATTACAAGAGACCCAGTACTTC. Residues: CSARGQTLQETQYF.

This clonotype was found a few times. The chain couples TRBV12-3 or TRBV12-4 to TRBJ1-2; 7 positions match TRBD1. With 5 bases clipped from V and 0 bases from J, the junction kept 9 bases outside the gene matches. The CDR3 spans 16 residues. CDR3: CASSRMTGIPNYGYTF. The CDR3 DNA sequence: TGTGCCAGCAGTCGGATGACAGGGATCCCTAACTATGGCTACACCTTC.

The genes are TRBV7-2 and TRBJ2-1, with 14 nucleotides matching TRBD2. CDR3 length: 16 residues. Germline V gene lookup returns CDR1 SGHTA and CDR2 FQGNSA. V lost 5 bases and J lost 4; bases outside the gene matches: 4. The CDR3 protein is CASSPRLAGGYNEQFF. The CDR3 DNA reads as TGTGCCAGCAGCCCCCGACTAGCGGGGGGGTACAATGAGCAGTTCTTC.

This clonotype was detected many times. The chain combines TRBV20-1 with TRBJ2-1; no definite D call. This CDR3 is built from 14 residues. V lost 3 bases and J 6 bases, leaving 15 bases between the germline ends. The germline V gene encodes CDR1 DFQATT and CDR2 SNEGSKA (reference sequence). The CDR3: CSASGIRPGNEQFF. CDR3 bases: TGCAGTGCTAGCGGCATCCGGCCGGGCAATGAGCAGTTCTTC.

This chain uses TRBV5-6 with TRBJ2-7; TRBD1 aligns across 10 bases. V gave up 0 bases and J gave up 3 bases; unmatched junction bases: 3. The CDR3 has 15 amino acids. Germline CDR1 SGHDT, CDR2 YYEEEE. The CDR3 is CASSLGGQGIYEQYF. CDR3 nucleotides: TGTGCCAGCAGCTTGGGGGGACAGGGGATCTACGAGCAGTACTTC. The whole variable domain, remainder taken from reference TRBV5-6 and TRBJ2-7, is DAGVTQSPTHLIKTRGQQVTLRCSPKSGHDTVSWYQQALGQGPQFIFQYYEEEERQRGNFPDRFSGHQFPNYSSELNVNALLLGDSALYLCASSLGGQGIYEQYFGPGTRLTVT.

The chain joins TRBV27 to TRBJ1-2, with D hard to call. The germline V gene encodes CDR1 MNHEY and CDR2 SMNVEV (reference sequence). With 2 bases removed from V and 0 bases from J, the gap between germline ends came to 7 bases. CDR3 length equals 14 residues. The CDR3 sequence is CASSLTATNYGYTF. CDR3 coding DNA: TGTGCCAGCAGTTTAACAGCTACTAACTATGGCTACACCTTC.

This clonotype has a handful of counts. The V call is TRBV20-1, the J call TRBJ2-3, with D tentatively TRBD1 (5 bases). This CDR3 contains 13 residues. CDR1 and CDR2 from the germline V gene are DFQATT and SNEGSKA (reference sequence). The V end lost 0 bases, the J end lost 4 bases, and 8 bases lay between the germline ends. The DNA of the CDR3 is TGCAGTGCTAGAGACCCAGGGCCAGATACGCAGTATTTT. Protein: CSARDPGPDTQYF.

This clonotype has ten or more counts. This rearrangement joins TRBV7-2 to TRBJ2-3; maybe TRBD2 (6 bases). The CDR3 totals 14 residues. Germline V gene data show CDR1 as SGHTA and CDR2 as FQGNSA. V lost 5 bases and J 4 bases, leaving 13 bases between the germline ends. CDR3 nucleotides: TGTGCCAGCAGCCTACCGGGGGTCGCAGATACGCAGTATTTT. Protein sequence: CASSLPGVADTQYF.

This clonotype has a handful of counts. V usage is TRBV20-1 and J usage is TRBJ2-1; no reliable D call. CDR1 and CDR2 from the germline V gene are DFQATT and SNEGSKA (reference sequence). V dropped 3 bases and J dropped 1 base, with 10 bases sitting between them. The CDR3 is made up of 14 amino acids. The CDR3 region is CSARKGLSYNEQFF. The CDR3 DNA sequence: TGCAGTGCTAGGAAGGGCTTATCCTACAATGAGCAGTTCTTC.

CDR3 DNA: TGCAGCGGGGCAGGGTGGGGTAGGAATGAGCAGTTCTTC. Protein sequence: CSGAGWGRNEQFF. The chain links TRBV29-1 to TRBJ2-1, with D tentatively TRBD1 (5 bases). This CDR3 spans 13 amino acids. Between the trimmed V and J ends, which lost 7 bases and 7 bases, there was a span of 17 bases. The germline CDR1 and CDR2 sequences are SQVTM and ANQGSEA.

This clonotype was counted many times. V and J are TRBV10-3 and TRBJ2-1; a weak D match, TRBD2 (5 bases). Germline V CDR1 and CDR2: ENHRY, SYGVKD. The CDR3 is made up of 15 amino acids. V was trimmed by 5 bases and J by 7 bases, leaving 18 bases between them. The CDR3 region is CAISQQRIVGNEQFF. CDR3 DNA: TGTGCCATCAGTCAACAGCGGATCGTTGGAAATGAGCAGTTCTTC.

In its sample, this clonotype was seen many times. This sequence joins TRBV5-1 and TRBJ2-3; TRBD2 matches 11 bases. The CDR3 consists of 14 residues. The V and J ends lost 3 bases and 4 bases, in that order; junction bases with no gene match: 1. In germline, CDR1 is SGHRS, CDR2 YFSETQ. This CDR3 reads CASSSSGGSDTQYF. CDR3 DNA: TGCGCCAGCAGCTCTAGCGGGGGGTCAGATACGCAGTATTTT. The whole variable domain, remainder taken from reference TRBV5-1 and TRBJ2-3, is KAGVTQTPRYLIKTRGQQVTLSCSPISGHRSVSWYQQTPGQGLQFLFEYFSETQRNKGNFPGRFSGRQFSNSRSEMNVSTLELGDSALYLCASSSSGGSDTQYFGPGTRLTVL.

The V and J genes are TRBV20-1 and TRBJ2-1; 8 bases line up with TRBD2. This CDR3 is 16 amino acids long. The germline V gene has CDR1 DFQATT and CDR2 SNEGSKA (reference sequence). V was pared by 1 base and J by 0 bases, with 5 bases of the junction left unmatched. The CDR3 DNA sequence: TGCAGTGCTAGAGGGACCCGGGGGGGCTCCTACAATGAGCAGTTCTTC. Protein product: CSARGTRGGSYNEQFF.

This clonotype was seen more than once but under ten times. The V call is TRBV20-1, the J call TRBJ2-7; the D is unclear. The CDR3 contains 11 residues. Germline values: CDR1 DFQATT, CDR2 SNEGSKA (reference sequence). V was clipped by 0 bases and J by 4 bases, with 4 bases between them. CDR3 bases: TGCAGTGCTAGAGATCAGTACGAGCAGTACTTC. Translating it yields CSARDQYEQYF.

This chain links TRBV10-3 with TRBJ2-7; TRBD2 agrees at 9 bases. The junction had 2 bases not matched to a gene; V was cut back by 2 bases and J by 0 bases. The CDR3 consists of 15 residues. Germline loops: CDR1 ENHRY, CDR2 SYGVKD. The CDR3 DNA is TGTGCCATCAGTGAGCCTAGCGGGGACTCCTACGAGCAGTACTTC. Its translation is CAISEPSGDSYEQYF.

This clonotype turned up a few times. The rearrangement joins TRBV20-1 to TRBJ1-2; D unclear. V dropped 6 bases and J dropped 6 bases, with 14 bases sitting between them. There are 12 residues in the CDR3. CDR1 and CDR2 (germline): DFQATT, SNEGSKA (reference sequence). The CDR3 reads CSAWTAGHGYTF. For the CDR3, the DNA is TGCAGTGCATGGACGGCGGGCCATGGCTACACCTTC.

The chain has TRBV20-1 and TRBJ2-3; the D call may be TRBD1 or TRBD2 (5 bases each). This CDR3 is 14 amino acids long. The germline V and J ends were trimmed by 3 bases and 2 bases, with 12 bases remaining between them. CDR1 and CDR2 from the germline V gene are DFQATT and SNEGSKA (reference sequence). CDR3 sequence (DNA): TGCAGTGCTAGTCTCCCCGGGACCACAGATACGCAGTATTTT. This encodes CSASLPGTTDTQYF.

The chain employs TRBV20-1 and TRBJ2-6; D assignment may be TRBD1 or TRBD2 (6 bases each). The CDR3 has 16 residues. Trimming pared 1 base from V and 1 base from J, leaving 11 bases between. Germline loops: CDR1 DFQATT, CDR2 SNEGSKA (reference sequence). The CDR3 region is CSARGGARSGANVLTF. CDR3 in DNA: TGCAGTGCTAGAGGGGGGGCGCGATCTGGGGCCAACGTCCTGACTTTC.

The V and J genes are TRBV20-1 and TRBJ2-1, with TRBD1 identical over 7 bases. Germline V gene sequence: CDR1 DFQATT, CDR2 SNEGSKA (reference sequence). This CDR3 is 15 amino acids long. The junction had 11 bases not matched to a gene; V was cut back by 6 bases and J by 3 bases. The CDR3 DNA reads as TGCAGTGCAAAAGAAACGGGACAGTACTACAATGAGCAGTTCTTC. Protein product: CSAKETGQYYNEQFF.

The gene calls are TRBV7-9 and TRBJ1-1, with TRBD1 matching over 7 bases. From germline, CDR1 is SEHNR and CDR2 FQNEAQ (reference sequence). The CDR3 loop spans 11 amino acids. J was trimmed by 11 bases and V by 5 bases; bases with no gene match: 5. CDR3 nucleotide sequence: TGTGCCAGCAGCCAGGACAGGTTGGCTTTCTTT. Translating gives CASSQDRLAFF.

This clonotype was detected many times. V and J are TRBV12-3 or TRBV12-4 and TRBJ2-3, with 16 bases identical to TRBD2. Trimming removed 7 bases from V and 9 bases from J; junction bases left unmatched: 13. The CDR3 has 17 residues. CDR3 loop: CASTRGTSGGAINTQYF. CDR3 sequence (DNA): TGTGCCAGCACCAGAGGGACTAGCGGGGGGGCCATAAACACGCAGTATTTT.

Ten or more counts support this clonotype. V usage is TRBV15 and J usage is TRBJ2-3; D call uncertain. Germline assignment: CDR1 LNHNV and CDR2 YYDKDF (reference sequence). The CDR3 covers 13 residues. The V and J ends lost 4 bases and 4 bases respectively, with 9 bases between them. CDR3 nucleotides: TGTGCCACCAGCAAGAGGTTTTCAGATACGCAGTATTTT. Translating gives CATSKRFSDTQYF.

The chain recombines TRBV20-1 with TRBJ2-1; a weak D match, TRBD2 (6 bases). Germline-derived CDR1 and CDR2 are DFQATT and SNEGSKA (reference sequence). CDR3 length equals 15 residues. Trimming stripped 5 bases from V and 4 bases from J, with 18 bases between. The CDR3 loop reads CSARRLVFGYNEQFF. Here the CDR3 DNA reads TGCAGTGCTCGACGACTAGTGTTCGGATACAATGAGCAGTTCTTC.